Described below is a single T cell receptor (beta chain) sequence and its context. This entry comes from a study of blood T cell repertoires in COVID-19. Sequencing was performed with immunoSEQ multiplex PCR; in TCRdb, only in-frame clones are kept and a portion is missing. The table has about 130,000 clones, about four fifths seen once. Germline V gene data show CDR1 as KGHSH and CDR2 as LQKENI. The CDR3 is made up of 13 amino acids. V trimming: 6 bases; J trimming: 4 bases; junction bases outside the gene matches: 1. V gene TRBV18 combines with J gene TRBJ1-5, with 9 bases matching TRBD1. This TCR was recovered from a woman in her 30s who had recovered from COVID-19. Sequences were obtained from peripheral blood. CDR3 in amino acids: CASSGTGNQPQHF. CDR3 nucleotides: TGTGCCAGCTCCGGGACAGGGAATCAGCCCCAGCATTTT.